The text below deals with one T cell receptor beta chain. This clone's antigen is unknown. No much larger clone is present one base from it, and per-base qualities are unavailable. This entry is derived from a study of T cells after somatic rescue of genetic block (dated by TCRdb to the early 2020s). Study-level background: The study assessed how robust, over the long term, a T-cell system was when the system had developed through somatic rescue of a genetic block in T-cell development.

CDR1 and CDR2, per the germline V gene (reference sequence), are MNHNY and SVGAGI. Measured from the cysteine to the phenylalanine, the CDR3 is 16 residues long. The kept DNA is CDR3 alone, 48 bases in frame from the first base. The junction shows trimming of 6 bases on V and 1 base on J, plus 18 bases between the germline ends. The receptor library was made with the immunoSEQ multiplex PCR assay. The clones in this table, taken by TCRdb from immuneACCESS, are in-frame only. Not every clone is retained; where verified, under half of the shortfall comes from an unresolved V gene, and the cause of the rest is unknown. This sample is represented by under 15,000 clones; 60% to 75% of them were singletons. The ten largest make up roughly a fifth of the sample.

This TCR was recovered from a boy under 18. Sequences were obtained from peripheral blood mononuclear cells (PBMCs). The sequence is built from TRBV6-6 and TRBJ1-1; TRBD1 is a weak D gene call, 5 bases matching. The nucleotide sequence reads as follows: TGTGCCAGCAGCCTTCCAGGGCCGGCCGGGAACACTGAAGCTTTCTTT. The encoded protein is CASSLPGPAGNTEAFF.